Below are 25 T cell receptor beta chains sequenced from a single sample in a study of cytomegalovirus exposure and HLA in healthy donors. Both 60 Vbeta primers and 13 Jbeta primers went into the PCR. Produced via immunoSEQ multiplex PCR; TCRdb's table is partial and in-frame only. The sample holds about 150,000 clones, roughly four fifths seen once. The material sequenced was PBMCs. The origin of the receptors is a man younger than 30 in good health and CMV-seronegative.

The chain employs TRBV2 and TRBJ2-3, with D possibly TRBD1 on 6 matching bases. Germline CDR1 is SNHLY and CDR2 is FYNNEI. V was shortened by 3 bases and J by 5 bases, with 9 bases between the two germline ends. CDR3 length: 13 residues. The CDR3 DNA reads as TGTGCCAGCAGTGACGCCAGGGGAGATACGCAGTATTTT. It is translated as CASSDARGDTQYF.

The CDR3 DNA sequence: TGTGCCAGCTCCCCGAGAGCGGACCAAGAGACCCAGTACTTC. It specifies CASSPRADQETQYF. The genes are TRBV18 and TRBJ2-5; D possibly corresponds to TRBD2 (5 bases). The CDR3 is made up of 14 amino acids. V was clipped by 6 bases and J by 0 bases, with 11 bases between them. CDR1 is KGHSH, CDR2 LQKENI, per germline.

The genes are TRBV9 and TRBJ1-1; 7 bases align to TRBD1. The J segment lost 3 bases and the V segment lost 3 bases, leaving 5 bases of the junction unmatched. Germline CDR1 SGDLS, CDR2 YYNGEE. The CDR3 has 14 amino acids. The CDR3 sequence: CASSGSTGDTEAFF. The CDR3, as DNA: TGTGCCAGCAGCGGGAGTACAGGGGACACTGAAGCTTTCTTT.

V is TRBV11-2 and J is TRBJ2-7; no clear D gene. This CDR3 spans 16 amino acids. V gave up 5 bases and J gave up 5 bases, with 22 bases separating them. In germline, CDR1 is SGHAT, CDR2 FQNNGV. The CDR3 sequence: CASSPGMRVSWDEQYF. CDR3 nucleotides: TGTGCCAGCAGCCCAGGTATGAGAGTATCCTGGGACGAGCAGTACTTC. Using reference TRBV11-2 and TRBJ2-7 for the parts outside the CDR3, the full variable domain is EAGVAQSPRYKIIEKRQSVAFWCNPISGHATLYWYQQILGQGPKLLIQFQNNGVVDDSQLPKDRFSAERLKGVDSTLKIQPAKLEDSAVYLCASSPGMRVSWDEQYFGPGTRLTVT.

The V gene is TRBV7-6, the J gene TRBJ1-2; weak D call: TRBD1 (5 bases). Trimming took off 1 base at V and 5 bases at J, with 11 bases between the two ends. The CDR3 has 14 amino acids. CDR1 and CDR2 (germline): SGHVS, FNYEAQ. The CDR3: CASSLVGRRYGYTF. CDR3 coding DNA: TGTGCCAGCAGCTTAGTGGGGCGTCGATATGGCTACACCTTC.

The chain joins TRBV18 to TRBJ2-2, with 7 bases that match TRBD1. There are 16 residues in the CDR3. CDR1 is KGHSH and CDR2 is LQKENI in the germline V gene. V trimming: 1 base; J trimming: 5 bases; junction bases outside the gene matches: 7. The CDR3 reads CASSPRNRGRTGELFF. The CDR3 DNA sequence: TGTGCCAGCTCACCACGGAACAGGGGACGGACCGGGGAGCTGTTTTTT. Filled out from reference TRBV18 and TRBJ2-2, the complete variable domain reads NAGVMQNPRHLVRRRGQEARLRCSPMKGHSHVYWYRQLPEEGLKFMVYLQKENIIDESGMPKERFSAEFPKEGPSILRIQQVVRGDSAAYFCASSPRNRGRTGELFFGEGSRLTVL.

This clone was seen only a few times. The rearrangement joins TRBV9 to TRBJ1-2, with a tentative D call TRBD1 (6 bases). V lost 0 bases and J lost 4, with 7 bases in between. This CDR3 is built from 13 residues. Germline V gene sequence: CDR1 SGDLS, CDR2 YYNGEE. The CDR3 nucleotides read TGTGCCAGCAGCGTAGAACAGGGCTATGGCTACACCTTC. Translating gives CASSVEQGYGYTF.

This clone has only one observation. The J gene is TRBJ2-1, the V gene TRBV5-1; the D gene is possibly TRBD1 (6 bases). V lost 1 base and J 5 bases, leaving 10 bases between the germline ends. Germline loops: CDR1 SGHRS, CDR2 YFSETQ. CDR3 size: 14 residues. The DNA for the CDR3 is TGCGCCAGCAGCTTGTGGTCAGGGGACAATGAGCAGTTCTTC. It translates to CASSLWSGDNEQFF.

The V gene is TRBV4-3, the J gene TRBJ2-5, with D possibly being TRBD2 (5 bases). The CDR3 length is 15 residues. Germline assignment: CDR1 LGHNA and CDR2 YSLEER. V lost 4 bases and J 5 bases, leaving 17 bases between the germline ends. The CDR3 DNA is TGCGCCAGCAGCCCAGGTGCGGGTCTGGAGGAGACCCAGTACTTC. Its protein is CASSPGAGLEETQYF.

The chain joins TRBV5-1 to TRBJ2-6; a weak D match, TRBD1 (5 bases). Germline loops: CDR1 SGHRS, CDR2 YFSETQ. The V and J ends lost 0 bases and 3 bases respectively, with 13 bases between them. The CDR3 is made up of 17 amino acids. The CDR3 nucleotides read TGCGCCAGCAGCTTGGCAGGCAGGGCTGGTGGGGCCAACGTCCTGACTTTC. Translating it yields CASSLAGRAGGANVLTF.

This clone was seen a single time. The chain joins TRBV5-8 to TRBJ2-3; TRBD2 aligns across 10 bases. After removal of 0 bases from V and 0 bases from J, the junction contained 4 bases not matched to a gene. The length of the CDR3 is 17 residues. Germline V lookup: CDR1 SGHTS, CDR2 YDEGEE. The CDR3 DNA follows: TGTGCCAGCAGCTTGGCGACTAGCGGGTCTAGCACAGATACGCAGTATTTT. The encoded protein is CASSLATSGSSTDTQYF.

V is TRBV7-2 and J is TRBJ2-7; D might be TRBD2 (8 bases). Germline CDR1 and CDR2: SGHTA and FQGNSA. This CDR3 spans 16 amino acids. Trimming took 5 bases from V and 2 from J, leaving 19 bases between them. CDR3 DNA sequence: TGTGCCAGCAGCCTATACGGGAGGGACAGAGCCTACGAGCAGTACTTC. Translating gives CASSLYGRDRAYEQYF. Based on the CDR3 plus reference TRBV7-2 and TRBJ2-7, the full variable domain is GAGVSQSPSNKVTEKGKDVELRCDPISGHTALYWYRQSLGQGLEFLIYFQGNSAPDKSGLPSDRFSAERTGGSVSTLTIQRTQQEDSAVYLCASSLYGRDRAYEQYFGPGTRLTVT.

The chain couples TRBV5-4 to TRBJ2-3; maybe TRBD2 (6 bases). Germline CDR1 reads SGHNT; CDR2 reads YYREEE (reference sequence). With 5 bases removed from V and 2 bases from J, the gap between germline ends came to 18 bases. The CDR3 runs 16 residues. The DNA of the CDR3 is TGTGCCAGCAGTCACACAAAAGGGAGGCTCACAGATACGCAGTATTTT. It yields the protein CASSHTKGRLTDTQYF.

This chain connects TRBV4-1 to TRBJ2-7, with TRBD1 matching 8 bases. This CDR3 spans 16 amino acids. CDR1 is MGHRA, CDR2 YSYEKL, per germline. After removal of 1 base from V and 0 bases from J, the junction contained 5 bases not matched to a gene. The CDR3 protein is CASSQGGQEISYEQYF. DNA for the CDR3: TGCGCCAGCAGCCAAGGGGGACAGGAAATCTCCTACGAGCAGTACTTC.

V and J are TRBV30 and TRBJ2-2, with D possibly matching TRBD1 (6 bases). Trimming took 1 base from V and 3 from J, leaving 6 bases between them. This CDR3 region has 13 residues. Germline V gene sequence: CDR1 GTSNPN, CDR2 SVGIG (reference sequence). The CDR3 DNA follows: TGTGCCTGGAGTGACAGGGACACCGGGGAGCTGTTTTTT. Translation gives CAWSDRDTGELFF.

The chain has TRBV7-8 and TRBJ1-1, with 7 nucleotides matching TRBD1. The CDR3 spans 14 residues. Per germline, CDR1 SGHVS and CDR2 FQNEAQ. V lost 4 bases to trimming and J lost 4 bases; unmatched junction nucleotides: 6. CDR3 sequence reads: CASSYSNRGTEAFF. CDR3 sequence (DNA): TGTGCCAGCAGCTACTCCAACAGGGGCACTGAAGCTTTCTTT.

The V call is TRBV5-1, the J call TRBJ1-1; D call uncertain. The CDR3 length is 14 residues. Trimming took off 1 base at V and 3 bases at J, with 10 bases between the two ends. Germline V lookup: CDR1 SGHRS, CDR2 YFSETQ. CDR3 nucleotide sequence: TGCGCCAGCAGCTTGTCAGGCGGGGACACTGAAGCTTTCTTT. Its translation: CASSLSGGDTEAFF.

This chain links TRBV11-2 with TRBJ2-5; 7 bases fit TRBD2. The CDR3 sequence is 15 residues long. Looked up from germline, CDR1 is SGHAT and CDR2 is FQNNGV. V lost 10 bases to trimming and J lost 4 bases; unmatched junction nucleotides: 15. This CDR3 reads CATKRGGSWGETQYF. The DNA of the CDR3 is TGTGCCACCAAGCGGGGCGGATCCTGGGGAGAGACCCAGTACTTC.

The rearrangement uses TRBV7-6 and TRBJ2-3; unclear D gene. Germline lookup yields CDR1 SGHVS and CDR2 FNYEAQ. With 4 bases removed from V and 1 base from J, the gap between germline ends came to 9 bases. The CDR3 totals 14 residues. The CDR3: CASSSPSGTDTQYF. In nucleotides, the CDR3 is TGTGCCAGCAGCTCCCCCTCAGGCACAGATACGCAGTATTTT.

This CDR3 is CASRRPRGGRTPPTEQYF. The CDR3 DNA is TGTGCCAGCAGACGACCGCGGGGCGGGAGGACCCCGCCTACGGAGCAGTACTTC. V and J are TRBV27 and TRBJ2-7, with 8 bases that match TRBD2. V was clipped by 6 bases and J by 7 bases; unmatched bases: 23. Germline loops: CDR1 MNHEY, CDR2 SMNVEV (reference sequence). The CDR3 is 18 residues long.

This rearrangement joins TRBV11-2 to TRBJ1-4; the D is unclear. From germline, CDR1 is SGHAT and CDR2 FQNNGV. This CDR3 comprises 14 residues. Trimming cost V 5 bases and J 1 base, with 8 bases left between them. CDR3: CASSPSGTNEKLFF. CDR3 DNA sequence: TGTGCCAGCAGCCCCTCGGGAACTAATGAAAAACTGTTTTTT. The variable domain in full, completed from reference TRBV11-2 and TRBJ1-4, reads EAGVAQSPRYKIIEKRQSVAFWCNPISGHATLYWYQQILGQGPKLLIQFQNNGVVDDSQLPKDRFSAERLKGVDSTLKIQPAKLEDSAVYLCASSPSGTNEKLFFGSGTQLSVL.

This chain links TRBV15 with TRBJ1-1; D is unresolved. The CDR3 contains 15 residues. Trimming left V 1 base short and J 0 bases short, with 9 bases between. The germline CDR1 and CDR2 sequences are LNHNV and YYDKDF (reference sequence). The CDR3 loop is CATSRGDLVNTEAFF. Written as DNA, the CDR3 is TGTGCCACCAGCAGAGGCGACTTGGTGAACACTGAAGCTTTCTTT.

The CDR3 loop reads CASSLARPGDEKLFF. For the CDR3, the DNA is TGTGCCAGCAGCTTAGCGCGGCCAGGGGATGAAAAACTGTTTTTT. The V gene is TRBV7-8, the J gene TRBJ1-4, with D tentatively TRBD1 (6 bases). The CDR3 consists of 15 residues. Germline values: CDR1 SGHVS, CDR2 FQNEAQ. Trimming removed 0 bases at V and 6 bases at J, with 11 bases between.

This clone was counted between two and nine times. This chain joins TRBV28 and TRBJ2-7, with 11 bases identical to TRBD2. V was pared by 5 bases and J by 5 bases, with 14 bases of the junction left unmatched. This CDR3 has 17 residues. In germline, CDR1 is MDHEN, CDR2 SYDVKM. The CDR3 here is CASSRDSLAGGRNEQYF. The CDR3 DNA reads TGTGCCAGCAGTAGGGACAGCTTAGCGGGAGGGCGTAACGAGCAGTACTTC. The entire variable domain, with the rest obtained from reference TRBV28 and TRBJ2-7, is as follows: DVKVTQSSRYLVKRTGEKVFLECVQDMDHENMFWYRQDPGLGLRLIYFSYDVKMKEKGDIPEGYSVSREKKERFSLILESASTNQTSMYLCASSRDSLAGGRNEQYFGPGTRLTVT.

This rearrangement joins TRBV10-3 to TRBJ2-5; TRBD1 is a possible D gene (5 bases). V was clipped by 4 bases and J by 4 bases, with 13 bases between them. Germline CDR1 and CDR2: ENHRY and SYGVKD. This CDR3 has 14 amino acids. CDR3 sequence reads: CAISGTDKGETQYF. The DNA for the CDR3 is TGTGCCATCAGTGGAACGGACAAAGGAGAGACCCAGTACTTC.